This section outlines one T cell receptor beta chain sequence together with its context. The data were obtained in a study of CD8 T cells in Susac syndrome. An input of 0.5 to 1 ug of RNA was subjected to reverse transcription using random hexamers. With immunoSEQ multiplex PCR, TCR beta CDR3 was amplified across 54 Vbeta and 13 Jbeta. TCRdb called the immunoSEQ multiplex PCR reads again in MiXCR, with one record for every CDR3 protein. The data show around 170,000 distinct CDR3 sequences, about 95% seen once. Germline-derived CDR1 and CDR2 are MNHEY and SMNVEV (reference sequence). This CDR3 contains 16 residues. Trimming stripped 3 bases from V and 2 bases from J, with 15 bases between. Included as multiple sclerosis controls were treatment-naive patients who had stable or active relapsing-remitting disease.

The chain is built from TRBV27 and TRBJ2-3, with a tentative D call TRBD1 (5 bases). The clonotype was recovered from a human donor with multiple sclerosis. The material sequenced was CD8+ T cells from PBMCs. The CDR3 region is CASSFRLTEYTDTQYF. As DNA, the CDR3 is TGTGCCAGCAGTTTTAGGTTGACAGAATACACAGATACGCAGTATTTT.